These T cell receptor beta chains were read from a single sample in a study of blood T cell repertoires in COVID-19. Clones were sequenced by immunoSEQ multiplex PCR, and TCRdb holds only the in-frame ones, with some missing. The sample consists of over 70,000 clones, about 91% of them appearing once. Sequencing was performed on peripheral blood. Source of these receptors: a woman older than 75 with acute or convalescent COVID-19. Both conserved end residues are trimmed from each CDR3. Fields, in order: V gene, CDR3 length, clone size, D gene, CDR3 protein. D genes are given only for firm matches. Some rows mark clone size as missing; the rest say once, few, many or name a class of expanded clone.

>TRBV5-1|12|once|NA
ASHSGGKYNEQF
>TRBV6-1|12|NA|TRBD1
ASSPTGGATPLH
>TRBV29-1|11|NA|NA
SVEGQVNTEAF
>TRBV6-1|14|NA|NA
ASREGASGRWYGYT
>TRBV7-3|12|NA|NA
ASSLNINTGELF
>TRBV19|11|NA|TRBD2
ASSILAGNEQY
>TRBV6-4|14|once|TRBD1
ASSDSGTGGYYGYT
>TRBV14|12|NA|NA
ASSQVNGNTEAF
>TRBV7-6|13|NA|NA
ASSPRAGAGNTIY
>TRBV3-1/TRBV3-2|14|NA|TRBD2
ASSPLRGEGLGELF